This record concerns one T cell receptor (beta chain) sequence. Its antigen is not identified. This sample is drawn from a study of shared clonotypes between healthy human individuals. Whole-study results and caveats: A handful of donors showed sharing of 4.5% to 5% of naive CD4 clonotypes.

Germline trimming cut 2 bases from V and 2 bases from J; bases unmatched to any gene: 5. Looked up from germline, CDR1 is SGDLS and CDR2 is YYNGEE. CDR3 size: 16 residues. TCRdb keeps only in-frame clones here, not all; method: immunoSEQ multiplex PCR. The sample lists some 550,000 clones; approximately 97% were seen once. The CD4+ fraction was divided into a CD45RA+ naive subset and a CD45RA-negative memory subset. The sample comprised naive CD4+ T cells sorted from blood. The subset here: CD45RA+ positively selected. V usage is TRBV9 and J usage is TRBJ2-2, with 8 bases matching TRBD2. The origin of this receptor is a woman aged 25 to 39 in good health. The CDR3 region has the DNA TGTGCCAGCAGCGTTCAAGCGGGAGTTAACACCGGGGAGCTGTTTTTT. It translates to CASSVQAGVNTGELFF.